What follows are 12 T cell receptor beta chains derived from one specimen sequenced in a study of beta chain features in type 1 diabetes. Sequencing targeted expressed TCRB transcripts, as all isolated RNA had been reverse transcribed. Some clones are missing from TCRdb's copy, which holds only in-frame ones; the method was immunoSEQ multiplex PCR. Of a few hundred thousand clones in the sample, approximately 16% were seen once. Specimen: naive CD4+ T cells from blood. These receptors were taken from a woman under 30 in good health.

This clone was counted between two and nine times. V gene TRBV2 combines with J gene TRBJ1-2; 10 bases fit TRBD1. The germline CDR1 and CDR2 sequences are SNHLY and FYNNEI. V trimming: 9 bases; J trimming: 6 bases; junction bases outside the gene matches: 10. The CDR3 spans 14 residues. The CDR3 DNA reads TGTGCCAGGCGACCTACCGGGACAGGGGATGGCTACACCTTC. Encoded protein: CARRPTGTGDGYTF.

There are a few counts of this clone. The V and J genes are TRBV30 and TRBJ1-1; the D gene is possibly TRBD1 (5 bases). Germline V gene lookup returns CDR1 GTSNPN and CDR2 SVGIG (reference sequence). The ends were cut back, 0 bases at V and 0 bases at J, with 5 bases in the middle. This CDR3 region has 13 residues. The CDR3 DNA sequence: TGTGCCTGGAGTGTACAGGTGAACACTGAAGCTTTCTTT. This translates into CAWSVQVNTEAFF.

This clone has more than one count but fewer than ten. The CDR3 DNA sequence: TGTGCCAGTAGTACAGCGGCGAGGGTCGCGACTGAAGCTTTCTTT. It yields the protein CASSTAARVATEAFF. The V call is TRBV19, the J call TRBJ1-1; the D is unclear. The CDR3 extends over 15 amino acids. The V gene's germline CDR1 is LNHDA and CDR2 SQIVND (reference sequence). The V and J ends lost 4 bases and 5 bases respectively, with 17 bases between them.

The rearrangement uses TRBV7-9 and TRBJ2-3; 11 bases line up with TRBD2. This CDR3 spans 16 amino acids. V was pared by 4 bases and J by 2 bases, with 5 bases of the junction left unmatched. CDR1 and CDR2 from the germline V gene are SEHNR and FQNEAQ (reference sequence). The CDR3 sequence: CASSYGTSGATDTQYF. Written as DNA, the CDR3 is TGTGCCAGCAGCTACGGGACTAGCGGAGCCACAGATACGCAGTATTTT.

This rearrangement joins TRBV6-5 to TRBJ2-4; maybe TRBD2 (5 bases). Trimming removed 5 bases at V and 7 bases at J, with 9 bases between. Germline V gene data show CDR1 as MNHEY and CDR2 as SVGAGI. This CDR3 spans 12 amino acids. CDR3 in DNA: TGTGCCAGCAGTGCTCGGACTAACATTCAGTACTTC. It codes for CASSARTNIQYF.

This clone has just a few counts. V gene TRBV10-3 combines with J gene TRBJ2-7; TRBD1 matches at 9 bases. Germline V gene sequence: CDR1 ENHRY, CDR2 SYGVKD. This CDR3 has 15 amino acids. Germline trimming cut 6 bases from V and 7 bases from J; bases unmatched to any gene: 13. CDR3 in DNA: TGTGCCATCAGCGCGGAACAGGGGGCAGTAGGGGAGCAGTACTTC. This encodes CAISAEQGAVGEQYF.

This clone appeared once. This chain links TRBV27 with TRBJ2-3; D gene uncertain. Per the germline V gene, CDR1 is MNHEY and CDR2 is SMNVEV (reference sequence). Trimming removed 5 bases at V and 0 bases at J, with 6 bases between. This CDR3 comprises 13 residues. CDR3 loop: CASSPLSTDTQYF. The CDR3 bases are TGTGCCAGCAGTCCCCTAAGCACAGATACGCAGTATTTT.

This chain uses TRBV18 with TRBJ1-2; no definite D call. Germline CDR1 is KGHSH and CDR2 is LQKENI. V lost 0 bases and J lost 4, with 6 bases in between. This CDR3 has 13 amino acids. CDR3 sequence: CASSPPESYGYTF. DNA of the CDR3: TGTGCCAGCTCACCACCGGAGAGCTATGGCTACACCTTC.

This clone came up a few times. The CDR3 loop is CASGNGLAGREQFF. DNA for the CDR3: TGTGCTAGTGGTAATGGACTAGCGGGACGTGAGCAGTTCTTC. The V and J genes are TRBV12-5 and TRBJ2-1, with 12 bases fitting TRBD2. V shed 5 bases, J shed 9 bases, and the junction held 5 bases outside the gene matches. The CDR3 has 14 residues. The germline gives CDR1 LGHNT, CDR2 FRNRAP.

The CDR3 sequence: CASRWVSRAGELFF. The CDR3 DNA sequence: TGTGCCAGCAGATGGGTATCTCGGGCCGGGGAGCTGTTTTTT. The V gene is TRBV27, the J gene TRBJ2-2, with D unclear. The CDR3 is 14 amino acids. V was clipped by 6 bases and J by 6 bases, with 14 bases between them. Germline values: CDR1 MNHEY, CDR2 SMNVEV (reference sequence).

This clone has only a few counts. The junction differs from germline at one of its ends, possibly a read error. J is TRBJ2-5 and V is TRBV18; 7 nucleotides line up with TRBD2. There are 13 residues in the CDR3. From germline, CDR1 is KGHSH and CDR2 LQKENI. The DNA of the CDR3 is TGTGCCAGCTCGCCACGACTAGCAGAGACCCAGTACTTC. Its protein is CASSPRLAETQYF.

CDR3 sequence (DNA): TGTGCCAGCAGTGATATGACGGAGGGAACTGGTGAAGCTTTCTTT. Translated: CASSDMTEGTGEAFF. The chain is built from TRBV2 and TRBJ1-1; the D is unclear. This CDR3 has 15 amino acids. The V end was cut by 3 bases, the J end by 7 bases, with 18 bases between. Germline CDR1 is SNHLY and CDR2 is FYNNEI. Together with reference TRBV2 and TRBJ1-1, the CDR3 gives the full variable domain: EPEVTQTPSHQVTQMGQEVILRCVPISNHLYFYWYRQILGQKVEFLVSFYNNEISEKSEIFDDQFSVERPDGSNFTLKIRSTKLEDSAMYFCASSDMTEGTGEAFFGQGTRLTVV.